This entry features one T cell receptor beta chain sequence. The V gene end was trimmed by 0 bases and the J gene end by 5 bases; junction bases not matched to a gene: 5. Germline CDR1 and CDR2: MGHRA and YSYEKL. The CDR3 has 15 amino acids. The data were taken from a study of cytomegalovirus exposure and HLA in healthy donors. The primer mix had 60 Vbeta and 13 Jbeta primers. The method was immunoSEQ multiplex PCR; TCRdb's version includes in-frame clones alone and lacks a portion of them. The table includes more than 20,000 clones, about 70% detected once. This clonotype was sampled from a woman in her forties or fifties in good health and CMV-seronegative. The sample was PBMCs. This sequence joins TRBV4-1 and TRBJ1-2, with TRBD1 matching 8 bases. The CDR3 here is CASSQDSGTGYGYTF. As DNA, the CDR3 is TGCGCCAGCAGCCAAGACTCCGGGACAGGATATGGCTACACCTTC.